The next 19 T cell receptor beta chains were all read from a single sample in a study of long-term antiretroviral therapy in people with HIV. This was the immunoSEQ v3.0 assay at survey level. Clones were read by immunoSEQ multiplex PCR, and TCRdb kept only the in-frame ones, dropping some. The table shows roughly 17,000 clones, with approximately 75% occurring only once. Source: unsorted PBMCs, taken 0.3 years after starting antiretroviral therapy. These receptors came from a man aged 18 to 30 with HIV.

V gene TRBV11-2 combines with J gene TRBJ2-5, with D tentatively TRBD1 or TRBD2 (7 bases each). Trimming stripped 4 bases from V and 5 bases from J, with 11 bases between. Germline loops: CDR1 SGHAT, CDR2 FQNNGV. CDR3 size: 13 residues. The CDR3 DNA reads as TGTGCCAGCAGCTCCCAGGGGGGGGAGACCCAGTACTTC. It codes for CASSSQGGETQYF.

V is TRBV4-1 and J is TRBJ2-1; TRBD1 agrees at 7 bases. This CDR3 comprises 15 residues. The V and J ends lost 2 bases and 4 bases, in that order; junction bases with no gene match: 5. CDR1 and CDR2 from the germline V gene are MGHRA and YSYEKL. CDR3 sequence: CASSQPGTDYNEQFF. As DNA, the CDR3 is TGCGCCAGCAGCCAACCAGGGACAGATTACAATGAGCAGTTCTTC.

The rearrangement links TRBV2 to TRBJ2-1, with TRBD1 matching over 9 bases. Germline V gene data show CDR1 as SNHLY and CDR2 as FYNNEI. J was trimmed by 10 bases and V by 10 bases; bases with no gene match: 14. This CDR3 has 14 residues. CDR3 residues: CATQSRDRVGEQFF. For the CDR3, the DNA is TGTGCCACCCAGTCCCGGGACAGGGTCGGGGAGCAGTTCTTC.

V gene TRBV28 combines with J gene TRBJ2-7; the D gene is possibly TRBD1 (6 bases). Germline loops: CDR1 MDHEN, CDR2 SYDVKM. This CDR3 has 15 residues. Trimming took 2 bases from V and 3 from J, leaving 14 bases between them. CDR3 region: CASSLGTGQYYEQYV. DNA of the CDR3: TGTGCCAGCAGTTTAGGGACCGGACAGTACTACGAGCAGTACGTC.

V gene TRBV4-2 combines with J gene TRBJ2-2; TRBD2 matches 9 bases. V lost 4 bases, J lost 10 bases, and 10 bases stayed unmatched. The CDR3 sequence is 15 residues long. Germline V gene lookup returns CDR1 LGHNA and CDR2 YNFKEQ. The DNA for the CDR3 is TGTGCCAGCAGCCGAGGGGCAGCGGGGGGAATGGAGCTGTTTTTT. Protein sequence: CASSRGAAGGMELFF.

CDR3 nucleotides: TGTGTCAGCAGTTACGATCCAGGGCTGGACGAGCAGTACGTC. It codes for CVSSYDPGLDEQYV. The chain combines TRBV6-6 with TRBJ2-7, with a tentative D call TRBD1 (5 bases). In germline, CDR1 is MNHNY, CDR2 SVGAGI (reference sequence). This CDR3 region has 14 residues.

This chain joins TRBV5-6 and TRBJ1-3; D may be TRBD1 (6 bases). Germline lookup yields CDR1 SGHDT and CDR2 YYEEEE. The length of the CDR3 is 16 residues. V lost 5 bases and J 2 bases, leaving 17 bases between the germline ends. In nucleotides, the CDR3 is TGTGCCAGCAGTTTGTGGGGGCCAGGGGCTGGAAACACCATATATTTT. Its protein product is CASSLWGPGAGNTIYF.

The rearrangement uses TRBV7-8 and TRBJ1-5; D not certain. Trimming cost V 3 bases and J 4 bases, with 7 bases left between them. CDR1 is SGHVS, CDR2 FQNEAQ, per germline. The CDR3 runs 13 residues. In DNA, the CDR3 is TGTGCCAGCAGCTTGGCAGAGAATCAGCCCCAGCATTTT. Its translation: CASSLAENQPQHF.

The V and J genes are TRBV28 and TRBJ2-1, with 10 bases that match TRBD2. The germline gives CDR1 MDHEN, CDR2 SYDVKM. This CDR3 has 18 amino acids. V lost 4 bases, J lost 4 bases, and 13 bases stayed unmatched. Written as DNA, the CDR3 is TGTGCCAGCAGTTCCCCGGAGGGGAGCGGGGGGGGATACAATGAGCAGTTCTTC. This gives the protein CASSSPEGSGGGYNEQFF.

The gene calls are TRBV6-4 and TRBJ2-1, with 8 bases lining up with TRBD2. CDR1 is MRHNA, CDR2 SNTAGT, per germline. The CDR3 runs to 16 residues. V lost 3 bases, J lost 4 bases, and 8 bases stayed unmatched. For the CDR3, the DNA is TGTGCCAGCAGTGATACGAGCCTAGCGGGTTACAATGAGCAGTTCTTC. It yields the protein CASSDTSLAGYNEQFF.

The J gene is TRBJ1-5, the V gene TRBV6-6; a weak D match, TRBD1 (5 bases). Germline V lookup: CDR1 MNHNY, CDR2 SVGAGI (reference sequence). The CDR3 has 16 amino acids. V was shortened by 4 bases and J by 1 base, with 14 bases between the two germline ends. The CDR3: CASSSNQGMSNQPQHF. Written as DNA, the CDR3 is TGTGCCAGCAGTTCTAACCAGGGTATGAGCAATCAGCCCCAGCATTTT.

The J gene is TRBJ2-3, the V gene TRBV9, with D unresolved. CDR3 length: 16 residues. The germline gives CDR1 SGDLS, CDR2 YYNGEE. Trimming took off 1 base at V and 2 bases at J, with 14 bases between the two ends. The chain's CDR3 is CASSVRAFGHTDTQYF. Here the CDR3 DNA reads TGTGCCAGCAGCGTACGGGCCTTCGGTCACACAGATACGCAGTATTTT.

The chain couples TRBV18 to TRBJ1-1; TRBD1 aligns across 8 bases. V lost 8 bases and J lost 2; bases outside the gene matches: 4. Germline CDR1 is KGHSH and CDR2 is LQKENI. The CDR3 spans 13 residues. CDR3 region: CASAGQANTEAFF. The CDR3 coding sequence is TGTGCCAGCGCGGGACAGGCAAACACTGAAGCTTTCTTT. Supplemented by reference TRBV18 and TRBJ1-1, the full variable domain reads NAGVMQNPRHLVRRRGQEARLRCSPMKGHSHVYWYRQLPEEGLKFMVYLQKENIIDESGMPKERFSAEFPKEGPSILRIQQVVRGDSAAYFCASAGQANTEAFFGQGTRLTVV.

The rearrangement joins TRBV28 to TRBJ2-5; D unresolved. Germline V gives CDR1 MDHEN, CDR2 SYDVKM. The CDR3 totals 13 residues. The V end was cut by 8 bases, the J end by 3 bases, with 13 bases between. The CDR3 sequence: CASGPHEKETQYF. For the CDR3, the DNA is TGTGCCAGCGGTCCTCACGAGAAAGAGACCCAGTACTTC.

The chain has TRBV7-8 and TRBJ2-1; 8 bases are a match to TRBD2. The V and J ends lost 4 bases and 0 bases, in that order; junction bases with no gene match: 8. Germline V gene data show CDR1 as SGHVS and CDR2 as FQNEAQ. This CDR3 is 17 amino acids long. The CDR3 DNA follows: TGTGCCAGCAGCTCTTCCTCAGGGACTAGCTCCTACAATGAGCAGTTCTTC. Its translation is CASSSSSGTSSYNEQFF.

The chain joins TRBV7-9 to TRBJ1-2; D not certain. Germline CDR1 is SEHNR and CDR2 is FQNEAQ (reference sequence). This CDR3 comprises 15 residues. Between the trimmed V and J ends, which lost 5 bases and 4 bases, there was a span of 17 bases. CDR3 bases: TGTGCCAGCAGCCCCCCTTTGACTATCGCCTATGGCTACACCTTC. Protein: CASSPPLTIAYGYTF.

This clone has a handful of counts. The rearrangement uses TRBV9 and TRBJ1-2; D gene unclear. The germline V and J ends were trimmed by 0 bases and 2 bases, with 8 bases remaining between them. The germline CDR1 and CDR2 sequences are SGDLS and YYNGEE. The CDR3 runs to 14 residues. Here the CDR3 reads CASSVGYPNYGYTF. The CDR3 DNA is TGTGCCAGCAGCGTAGGGTACCCCAACTATGGCTACACCTTC.

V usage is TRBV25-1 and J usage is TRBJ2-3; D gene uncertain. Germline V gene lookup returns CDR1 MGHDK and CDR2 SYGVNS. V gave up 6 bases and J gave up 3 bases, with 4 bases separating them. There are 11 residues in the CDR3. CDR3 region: CASRNTDTQYF. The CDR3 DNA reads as TGTGCCAGCAGGAATACAGATACGCAGTATTTT.

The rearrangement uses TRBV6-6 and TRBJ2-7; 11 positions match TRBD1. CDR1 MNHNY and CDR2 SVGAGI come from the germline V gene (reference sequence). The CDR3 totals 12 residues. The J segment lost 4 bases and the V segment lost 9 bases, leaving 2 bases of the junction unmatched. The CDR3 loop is CASGTGGYEQYV. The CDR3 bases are TGTGCCAGTGGGACAGGGGGGTACGAGCAGTACGTC.